This T cell receptor beta chain was captured in a study of CD8+ T cells in alopecia areata. Study-level information: Patients in the treated group were given tofacitinib by mouth, 5 to 10 mg twice a day.

Treatment meaning: oral pan-JAK inhibitor, 5-10 mg twice daily. Starting from PBMCs, sorting isolated CD4+ and CD8+ T cells. Trimming pared 8 bases from V and 4 bases from J, leaving 12 bases between. The CDR3 consists of 12 residues. Germline values: CDR1 SEHNR, CDR2 FQNEAQ (reference sequence). Extraction of RNA preceded its reverse transcription into cDNA, which served as the sequencing template. Clones were sequenced by immunoSEQ multiplex PCR, and TCRdb holds only the in-frame ones, with some missing. The sample lists over 90,000 clones; 80% to 90% were seen once. The V and J genes are TRBV7-9 and TRBJ2-7, with D possibly TRBD1 on 5 matching bases. Specimen: CD8+ T cells sorted from blood, collected around week 30, from a patient treated with tofacitinib. This TCR derives from a human donor with alopecia areata. This CDR3 reads CASEQGPYEQYF. The CDR3 DNA is TGTGCCAGCGAGCAGGGCCCGTACGAGCAGTACTTC. The full variable domain, rest sourced from reference TRBV7-9 and TRBJ2-7, is DTGVSQNPRHKITKRGQNVTFRCDPISEHNRLYWYRQTLGQGPEFLTYFQNEAQLEKSRLLSDRFSAERPKGSFSTLEIQRTEQGDSAMYLCASEQGPYEQYFGPGTRLTVT.